This T cell receptor beta chain comes out of a study of CD8 T cells in Susac syndrome. Across the study: Treatment at blood withdrawal was none, corticosteroids, or intravenous immunoglobulin alone in Susac syndrome patients.

RNA was extracted with the RNeasy kit, and a quantity of about 0.5 to 1 ug was reverse transcribed using random hexamers. Multiplex immunoSEQ PCR targeted 54 Vbeta and 13 Jbeta TCR beta segments. TCRdb re-called the immunoSEQ multiplex PCR reads with MiXCR, one entry per CDR3 protein. The table has around 150,000 distinct CDR3 sequences, around 93% seen once; the top ten hold roughly 0.2%. High-throughput TCR beta sequencing covered peripheral CD8+ and CD4+ T cells. V was shortened by 4 bases and J by 5 bases, with 10 bases between the two germline ends. CDR1 SGHDT and CDR2 YYEEEE come from the germline V gene. CDR3 length: 13 residues.

This sequence was found in a human donor with Susac syndrome. J is TRBJ2-1 and V is TRBV5-6; D gene ambiguous. What was sequenced was CD8+ T cells from PBMCs. CDR3 amino acids: CASSLLADNEQFF. The DNA of the CDR3 is TGTGCCAGCAGCCTATTGGCCGACAATGAGCAGTTCTTC.